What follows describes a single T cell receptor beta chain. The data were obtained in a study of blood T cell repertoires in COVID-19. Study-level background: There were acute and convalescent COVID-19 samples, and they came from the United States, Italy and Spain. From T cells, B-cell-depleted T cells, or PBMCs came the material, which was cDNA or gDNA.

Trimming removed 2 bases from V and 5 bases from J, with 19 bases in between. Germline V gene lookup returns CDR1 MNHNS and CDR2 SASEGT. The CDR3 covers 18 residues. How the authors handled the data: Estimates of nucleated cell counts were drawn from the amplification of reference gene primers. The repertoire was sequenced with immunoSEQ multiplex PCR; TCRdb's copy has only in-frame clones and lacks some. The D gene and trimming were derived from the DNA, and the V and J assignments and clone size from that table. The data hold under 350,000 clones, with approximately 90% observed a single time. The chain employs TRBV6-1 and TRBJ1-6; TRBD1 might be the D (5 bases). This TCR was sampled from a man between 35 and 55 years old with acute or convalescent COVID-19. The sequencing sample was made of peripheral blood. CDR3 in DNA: TGTGCCAGCAGTGAACACCCGCCTGGGGCAGTGGATAATTCACCCCTCCACTTT. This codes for CASSEHPPGAVDNSPLHF.